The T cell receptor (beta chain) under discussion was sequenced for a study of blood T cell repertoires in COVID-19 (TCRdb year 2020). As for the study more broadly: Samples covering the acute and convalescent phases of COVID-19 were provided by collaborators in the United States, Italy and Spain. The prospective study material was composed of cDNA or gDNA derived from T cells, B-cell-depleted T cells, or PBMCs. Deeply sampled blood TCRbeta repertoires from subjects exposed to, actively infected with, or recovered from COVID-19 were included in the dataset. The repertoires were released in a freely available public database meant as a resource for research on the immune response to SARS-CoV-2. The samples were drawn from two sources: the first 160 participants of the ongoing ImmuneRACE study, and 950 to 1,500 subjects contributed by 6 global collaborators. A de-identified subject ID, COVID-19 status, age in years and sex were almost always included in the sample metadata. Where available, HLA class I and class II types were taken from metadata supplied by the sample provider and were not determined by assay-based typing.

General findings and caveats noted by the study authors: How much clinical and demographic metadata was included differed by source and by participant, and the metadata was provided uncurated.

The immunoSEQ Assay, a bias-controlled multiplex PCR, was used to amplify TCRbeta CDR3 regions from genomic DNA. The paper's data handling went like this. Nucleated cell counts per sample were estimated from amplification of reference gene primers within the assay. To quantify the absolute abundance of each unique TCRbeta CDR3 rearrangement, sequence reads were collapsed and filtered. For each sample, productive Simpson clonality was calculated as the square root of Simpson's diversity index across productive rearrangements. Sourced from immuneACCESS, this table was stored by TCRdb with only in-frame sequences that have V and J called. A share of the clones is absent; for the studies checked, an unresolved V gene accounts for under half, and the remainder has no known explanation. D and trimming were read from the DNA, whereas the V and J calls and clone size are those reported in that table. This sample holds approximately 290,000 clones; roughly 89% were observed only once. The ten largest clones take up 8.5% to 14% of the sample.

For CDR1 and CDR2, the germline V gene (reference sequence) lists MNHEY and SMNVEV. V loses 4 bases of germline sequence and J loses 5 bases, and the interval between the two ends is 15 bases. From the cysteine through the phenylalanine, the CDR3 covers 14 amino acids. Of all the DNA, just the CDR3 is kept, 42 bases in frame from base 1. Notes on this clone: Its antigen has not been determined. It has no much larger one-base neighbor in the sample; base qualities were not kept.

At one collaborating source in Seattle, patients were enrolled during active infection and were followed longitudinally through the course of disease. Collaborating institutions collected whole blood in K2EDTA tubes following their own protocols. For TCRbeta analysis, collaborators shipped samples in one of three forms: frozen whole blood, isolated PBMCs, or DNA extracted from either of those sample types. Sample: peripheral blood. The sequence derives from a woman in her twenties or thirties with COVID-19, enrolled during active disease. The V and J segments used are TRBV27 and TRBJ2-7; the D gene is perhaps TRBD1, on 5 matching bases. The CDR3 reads CASSSVDSAHEQYF. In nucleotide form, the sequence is TGTGCCAGCAGTTCCGTCGACAGTGCCCACGAGCAGTACTTC.